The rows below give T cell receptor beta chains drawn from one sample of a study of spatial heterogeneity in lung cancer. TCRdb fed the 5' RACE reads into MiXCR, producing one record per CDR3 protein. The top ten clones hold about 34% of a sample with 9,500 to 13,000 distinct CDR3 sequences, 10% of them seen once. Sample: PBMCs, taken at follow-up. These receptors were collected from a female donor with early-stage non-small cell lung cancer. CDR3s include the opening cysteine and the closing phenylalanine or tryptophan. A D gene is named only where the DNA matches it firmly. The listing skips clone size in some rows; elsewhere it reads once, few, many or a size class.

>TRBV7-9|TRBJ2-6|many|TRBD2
TGTGCCAGCAGCCCTCGCGCGGGGGGAGGCTCTGGGGCCAACGTCCTGACTTTC
CASSPRAGGGSGANVLTF
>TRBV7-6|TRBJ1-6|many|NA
TGTGCCAGCAGCTTCGCGACAGGATCACCCCTCCACTTT
CASSFATGSPLHF
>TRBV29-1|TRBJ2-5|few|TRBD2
TGCAGCATTGGACTAGCGAAGGAGACCCAGTACTTC
CSIGLAKETQYF
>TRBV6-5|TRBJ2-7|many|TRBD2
TGTGCCAGCAGTTACGGGGTAGCGGGAGTCTACGAGCAGTACTTC
CASSYGVAGVYEQYF
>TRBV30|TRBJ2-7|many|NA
TGTGCCTGGAGCAGACTAGGGGAGTACGAGCAGTACTTC
CAWSRLGEYEQYF
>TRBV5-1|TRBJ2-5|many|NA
TGCGCCAGCAGCCGCGGGGCGGGGTCGTACCAAGAGACCCAGTACTTC
CASSRGAGSYQETQYF
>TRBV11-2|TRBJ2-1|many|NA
TGTGCCAGCACCTCGTATGGGGCCTACAATGAGCAGTTCTTC
CASTSYGAYNEQFF
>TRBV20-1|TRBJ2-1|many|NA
TGCAGTGCTCCGACCCGGGGCTCCTACAATGAGCAGTTCTTC
CSAPTRGSYNEQFF
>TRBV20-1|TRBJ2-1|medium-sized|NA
TGCAGTGCTAGCGGGACACCTCCTTACAATGAGCAGTTCTTC
CSASGTPPYNEQFF
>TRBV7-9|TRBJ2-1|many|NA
TGTGCCAGCAGCTTATTGAAGCGGCCCAATGAGCAGTTCTTC
CASSLLKRPNEQFF
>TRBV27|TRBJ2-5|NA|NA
TGTGCCACGTCCCAAGGGAGGCAAGAGACCCAGTACTTC
CATSQGRQETQYF
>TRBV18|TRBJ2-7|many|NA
TGTGCCAGCTCACCGGGGCAGGGGCCTGACGAGCAGTACTTC
CASSPGQGPDEQYF
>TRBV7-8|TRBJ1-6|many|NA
TGTGCCAGCAGCTTACGGACGTACAGGGAGGCTAATTCACCCCTCCACTTT
CASSLRTYREANSPLHF
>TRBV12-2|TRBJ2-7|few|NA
TGTGCAAGTCGCTTAGGGGTAGACGAGCAGTACTTC
CASRLGVDEQYF
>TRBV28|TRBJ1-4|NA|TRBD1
TGTGCCAGCCGGACAGGTACTACTAATGAAAAACTGTTTTTT
CASRTGTTNEKLFF
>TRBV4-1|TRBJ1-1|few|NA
TGCGCCAGCAGCCTTTGGGGTGGTACTGAAGCTTTCTTT
CASSLWGGTEAFF
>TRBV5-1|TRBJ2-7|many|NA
TGCGCCAGCAGCCATGGCGTCAGTACCGGGACCTACGAGCAGTACTTC
CASSHGVSTGTYEQYF
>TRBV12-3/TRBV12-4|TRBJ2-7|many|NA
TGTGCCAGCAGTTTAGCGCTAGGCCAGTTCGAGCAGTACTTC
CASSLALGQFEQYF
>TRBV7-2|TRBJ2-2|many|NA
TGTGCCAGCAGCTTAGCTGGGACCCCCGGGGAGCTGTTTTTT
CASSLAGTPGELFF
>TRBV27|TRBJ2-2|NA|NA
TGTGCCAGCAGTGCCGGGGGGCCGAACACCGGGGAGCTGTTTTTT
CASSAGGPNTGELFF
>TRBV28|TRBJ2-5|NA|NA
TGTGCCAGCAGCCACGGAGGGCCACGAGAGACCCAGTACTTC
CASSHGGPRETQYF
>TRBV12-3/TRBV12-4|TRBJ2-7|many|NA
TGTGCCAGCAGTTTGGGAACAACTTACGAGCAGTACTTC
CASSLGTTYEQYF
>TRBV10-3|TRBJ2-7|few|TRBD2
TGTGCCATCAGTGATTACCCCGGGACTAGCGGCGAGCAGTACTTC
CAISDYPGTSGEQYF
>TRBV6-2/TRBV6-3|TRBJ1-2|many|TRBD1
TGTGCCAGCAGTTCCCCGACAGGGATCAACTATGGCTACACCTTC
CASSSPTGINYGYTF
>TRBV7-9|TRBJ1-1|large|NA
TGTGCCAGCAGCTTTGGGTCTGAGAAGGCTTTCTTT
CASSFGSEKAFF
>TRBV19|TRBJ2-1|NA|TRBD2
TGTGCCAGTAGTATAAGGGGCCTAGCGGCCTACAGTGAGCAGTTCTTC
CASSIRGLAAYSEQFF
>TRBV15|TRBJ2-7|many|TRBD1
TGTGCCACCAGCAGTACAGGGGGTATTTACGAGCAGTACTTC
CATSSTGGIYEQYF
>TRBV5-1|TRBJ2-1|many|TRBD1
TGCGCCAGCAGCTTGGCGGCAGGGGGCAATAGGAATGAGCAGTTCTTC
CASSLAAGGNRNEQFF
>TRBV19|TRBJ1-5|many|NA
TGTGCCAGTAGTAGGAAGGGGGGTGGCCAGCCCCAGCATTTT
CASSRKGGGQPQHF
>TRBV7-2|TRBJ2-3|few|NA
TGTGCCAGCAGCATTAGCGCAGATACGCAGTATTTT
CASSISADTQYF
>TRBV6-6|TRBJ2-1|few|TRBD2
TGTGCCAGCAGTTACGCGGGGGTCTCCTACAATGAGCAGTTCTTC
CASSYAGVSYNEQFF
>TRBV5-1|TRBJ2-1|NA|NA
TGCGCCAGCAGCTTGTCCAGGGCCCCATACAATGAGCAGTTCTTC
CASSLSRAPYNEQFF
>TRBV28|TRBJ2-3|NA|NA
TGTGCCAGCAGCCCGGTCGGGGCCACAGATACGCAGTATTTT
CASSPVGATDTQYF
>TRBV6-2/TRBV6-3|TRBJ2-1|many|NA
TGTGCCAGCAGTCAACCGACAGGCTACAATGAGCAGTTCTTC
CASSQPTGYNEQFF
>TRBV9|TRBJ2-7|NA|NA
TGTGCCAGCAGCCCGGGACTTTTCTACGAGCAGTACTTC
CASSPGLFYEQYF
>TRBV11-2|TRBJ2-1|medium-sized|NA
TGTGCCAGCAGCTTAGGGGATTTTAGCTGGTCGAGTGAGCAGTTCTTC
CASSLGDFSWSSEQFF
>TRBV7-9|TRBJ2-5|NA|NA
TGTGCCAGCAGCTTACCCAACCGAGAGACCCAGTACTTC
CASSLPNRETQYF
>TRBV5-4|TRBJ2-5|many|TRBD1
TGTGCCAGCTACGGGGACAGCGGCACCCAAGAGACCCAGTACTTC
CASYGDSGTQETQYF
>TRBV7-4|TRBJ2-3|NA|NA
TGTGCCAGCAGCTCCCGGGACAGCACAGATACGCAGTATTTT
CASSSRDSTDTQYF
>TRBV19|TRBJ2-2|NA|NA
TGTGCCAGTAGTGCGTCCCAGGGGTCCCCCGGGGAGCTGTTTTTT
CASSASQGSPGELFF
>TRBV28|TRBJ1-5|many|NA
TGTGCCAGCAGTGCGGAGGGTCGGCAGCCCCAGCATTTT
CASSAEGRQPQHF